These 3 T cell receptor beta chains were sequenced from one sample in a study of Ad26.COV2.S vaccination and SARS-CoV-2 variants. The protocol was immunoSEQ multiplex PCR, while the TCRdb copy is restricted to in-frame clones and leaves out a portion. The table shows about 400,000 clones, with 88% occurring only once. The treatment: some 20 received Ad26.COV2.S at low or high dose, single or two shots; roughly five received placebo; per-sample allocation not given. Sampling was done on day 63 after the first vaccine or placebo injection. The sequenced sample was peripheral blood, obtained in a trial of Ad26.COV2.S vaccine versus placebo. The receptors derive from a person between 18 and 65 years old who received the Ad26.COV2.S COVID-19 vaccine or a placebo.

The rearrangement joins TRBV19 to TRBJ2-5, with D perhaps TRBD2 (5 bases). The CDR3 has 15 residues. V lost 7 bases and J lost 4, with 19 bases in between. The germline gives CDR1 LNHDA, CDR2 SQIVND (reference sequence). CDR3 protein: CASTLSGISGETQYF. CDR3 DNA: TGTGCCAGTACACTTTCGGGGATTTCTGGAGAGACCCAGTACTTC.

V gene TRBV19 combines with J gene TRBJ2-2; no clear D. The CDR3 consists of 13 residues. Germline CDR1 LNHDA, CDR2 SQIVND (reference sequence). With 6 bases removed from V and 6 bases from J, the gap between germline ends came to 11 bases. CDR3 amino acids: CASRPPVAGELFF. The CDR3 region has the DNA TGTGCCAGTAGGCCCCCAGTAGCCGGGGAGCTGTTTTTT.

The genes are TRBV10-2 and TRBJ1-5, with D perhaps TRBD1 (6 bases). The CDR3 is 14 residues long. V was clipped by 2 bases and J by 5 bases, with 10 bases between them. From germline, CDR1 is WSHSY and CDR2 SAAADI. CDR3 in amino acids: CASSERQGYQPQHF. In nucleotides, the CDR3 is TGCGCCAGCAGTGAGAGGCAGGGGTATCAGCCCCAGCATTTT.